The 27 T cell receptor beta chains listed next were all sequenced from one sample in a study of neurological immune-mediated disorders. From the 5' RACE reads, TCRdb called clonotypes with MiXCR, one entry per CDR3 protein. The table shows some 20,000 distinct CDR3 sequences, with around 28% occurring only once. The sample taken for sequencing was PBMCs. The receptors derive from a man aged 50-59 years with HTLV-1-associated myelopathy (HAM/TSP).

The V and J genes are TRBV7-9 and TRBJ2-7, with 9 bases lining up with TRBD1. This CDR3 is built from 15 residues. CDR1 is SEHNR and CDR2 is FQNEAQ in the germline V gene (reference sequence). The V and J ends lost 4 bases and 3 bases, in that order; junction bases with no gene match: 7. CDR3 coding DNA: TGTGCCAGCAGCTCCTGGGACAGGGAGAACTACGAGCAGTACTTC. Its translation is CASSSWDRENYEQYF.

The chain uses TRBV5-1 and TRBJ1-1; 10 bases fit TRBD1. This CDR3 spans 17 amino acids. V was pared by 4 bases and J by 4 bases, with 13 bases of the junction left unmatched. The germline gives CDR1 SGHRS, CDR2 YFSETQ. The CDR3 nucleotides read TGCGCCAGCAGCCTTTACGGGACAGGGGAATTGAGCACTGAAGCTTTCTTT. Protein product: CASSLYGTGELSTEAFF. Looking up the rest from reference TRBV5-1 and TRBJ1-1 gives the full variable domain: KAGVTQTPRYLIKTRGQQVTLSCSPISGHRSVSWYQQTPGQGLQFLFEYFSETQRNKGNFPGRFSGRQFSNSRSEMNVSTLELGDSALYLCASSLYGTGELSTEAFFGQGTRLTVV.

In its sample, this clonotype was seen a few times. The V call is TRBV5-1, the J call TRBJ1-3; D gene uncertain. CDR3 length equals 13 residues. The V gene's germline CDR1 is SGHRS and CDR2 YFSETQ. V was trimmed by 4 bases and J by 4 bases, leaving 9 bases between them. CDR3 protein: CASSQVGGNTIYF. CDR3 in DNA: TGCGCCAGCAGCCAGGTCGGAGGAAACACCATATATTTT.

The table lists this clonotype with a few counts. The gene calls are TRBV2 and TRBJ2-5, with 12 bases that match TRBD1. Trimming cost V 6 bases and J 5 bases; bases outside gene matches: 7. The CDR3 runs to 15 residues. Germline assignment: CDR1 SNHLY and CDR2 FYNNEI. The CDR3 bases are TGTGCCAGCAGGGACCGGGACAGGGGGCTGGAGACCCAGTACTTC. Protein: CASRDRDRGLETQYF.

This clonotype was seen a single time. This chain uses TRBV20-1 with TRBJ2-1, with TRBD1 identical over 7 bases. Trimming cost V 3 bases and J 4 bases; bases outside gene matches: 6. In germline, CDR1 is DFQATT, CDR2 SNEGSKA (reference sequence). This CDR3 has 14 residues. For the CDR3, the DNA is TGCAGTGCTAGGGACAGGATTTGGTACAATGAGCAGTTCTTC. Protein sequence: CSARDRIWYNEQFF.

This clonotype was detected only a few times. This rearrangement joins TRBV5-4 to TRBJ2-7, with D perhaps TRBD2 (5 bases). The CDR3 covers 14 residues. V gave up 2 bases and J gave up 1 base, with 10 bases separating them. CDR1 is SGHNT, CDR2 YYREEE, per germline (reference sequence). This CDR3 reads CASSFAGPSYEQYF. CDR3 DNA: TGTGCCAGCAGCTTTGCGGGCCCGTCCTACGAGCAGTACTTC.

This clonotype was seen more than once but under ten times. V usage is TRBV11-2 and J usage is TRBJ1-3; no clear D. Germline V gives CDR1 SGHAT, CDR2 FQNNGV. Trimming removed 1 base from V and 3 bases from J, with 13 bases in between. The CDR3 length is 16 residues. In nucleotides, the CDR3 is TGTGCCAGCAGCTTAGGGTCGCAGCGGGGTGGAAACACCATATATTTT. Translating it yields CASSLGSQRGGNTIYF.

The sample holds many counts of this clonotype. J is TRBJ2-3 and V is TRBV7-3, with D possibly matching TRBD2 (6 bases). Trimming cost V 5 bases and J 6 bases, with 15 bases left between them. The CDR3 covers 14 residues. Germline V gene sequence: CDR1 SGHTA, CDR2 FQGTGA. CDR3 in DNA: TGTGCCAGCAGCGTATCTAGCGAATGGGATACGCAGTATTTT. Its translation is CASSVSSEWDTQYF.

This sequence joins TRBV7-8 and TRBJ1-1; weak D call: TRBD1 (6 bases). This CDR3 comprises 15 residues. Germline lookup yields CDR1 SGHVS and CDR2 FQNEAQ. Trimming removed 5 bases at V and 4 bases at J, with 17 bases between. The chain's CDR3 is CASSPRDTWGTEAFF. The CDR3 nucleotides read TGTGCCAGCAGCCCCCGGGACACTTGGGGCACTGAAGCTTTCTTT. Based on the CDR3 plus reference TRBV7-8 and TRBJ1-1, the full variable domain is GAGVSQSPRYKVAKRGQDVALRCDPISGHVSLFWYQQALGQGPEFLTYFQNEAQLDKSGLPSDRFFAERPEGSVSTLKIQRTQQEDSAVYLCASSPRDTWGTEAFFGQGTRLTVV.

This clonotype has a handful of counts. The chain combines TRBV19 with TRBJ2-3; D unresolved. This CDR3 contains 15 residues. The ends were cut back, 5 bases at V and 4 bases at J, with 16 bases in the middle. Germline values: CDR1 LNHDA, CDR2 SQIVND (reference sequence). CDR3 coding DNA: TGTGCCAGTAGTGCGCGTCCACTTGTGGCAGATACGCAGTATTTT. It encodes CASSARPLVADTQYF.

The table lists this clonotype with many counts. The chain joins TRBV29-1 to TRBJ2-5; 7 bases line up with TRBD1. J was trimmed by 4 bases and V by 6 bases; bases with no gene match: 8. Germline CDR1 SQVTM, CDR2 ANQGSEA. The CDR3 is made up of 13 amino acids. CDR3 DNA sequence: TGCAGCGTCCGACAGGGTTCAAGAGAGACCCAGTACTTC. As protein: CSVRQGSRETQYF.

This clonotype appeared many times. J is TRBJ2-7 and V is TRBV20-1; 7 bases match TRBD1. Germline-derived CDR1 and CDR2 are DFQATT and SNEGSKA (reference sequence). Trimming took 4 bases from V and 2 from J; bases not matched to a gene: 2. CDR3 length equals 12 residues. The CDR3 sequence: CSAKQGTYEQYF. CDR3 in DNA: TGCAGTGCTAAACAGGGGACCTACGAGCAGTACTTC.

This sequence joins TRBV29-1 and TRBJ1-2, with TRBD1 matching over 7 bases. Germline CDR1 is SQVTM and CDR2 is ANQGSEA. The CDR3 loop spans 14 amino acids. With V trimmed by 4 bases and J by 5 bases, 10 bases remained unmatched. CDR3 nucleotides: TGCAGCGTTGTTGTTTCCAGGGGGGGTTATGGCTACACCTTC. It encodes CSVVVSRGGYGYTF.

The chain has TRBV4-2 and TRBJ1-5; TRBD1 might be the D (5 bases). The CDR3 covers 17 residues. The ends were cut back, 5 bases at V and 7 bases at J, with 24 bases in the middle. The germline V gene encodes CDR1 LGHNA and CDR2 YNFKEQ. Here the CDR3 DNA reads TGTGCCAGCAGCGTAAGCCAGGGTGGGGAGACCCTACAGCCCCAGCATTTT. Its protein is CASSVSQGGETLQPQHF.

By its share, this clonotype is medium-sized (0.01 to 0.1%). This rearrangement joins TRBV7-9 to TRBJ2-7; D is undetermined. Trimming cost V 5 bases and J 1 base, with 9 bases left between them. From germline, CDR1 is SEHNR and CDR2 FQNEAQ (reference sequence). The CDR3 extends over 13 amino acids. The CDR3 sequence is CASSRGSSYEQYF. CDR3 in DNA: TGTGCCAGCAGCCGTGGATCTTCCTACGAGCAGTACTTC.

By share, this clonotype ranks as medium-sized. The CDR3 protein is CSVGGRDNEKLFF. Here the CDR3 DNA reads TGCAGCGTTGGTGGGCGGGATAATGAAAAACTGTTTTTT. The V gene is TRBV29-1, the J gene TRBJ1-4, with D unresolved. V lost 4 bases and J 4 bases, leaving 10 bases between the germline ends. The germline gives CDR1 SQVTM, CDR2 ANQGSEA. The CDR3 is 13 amino acids.

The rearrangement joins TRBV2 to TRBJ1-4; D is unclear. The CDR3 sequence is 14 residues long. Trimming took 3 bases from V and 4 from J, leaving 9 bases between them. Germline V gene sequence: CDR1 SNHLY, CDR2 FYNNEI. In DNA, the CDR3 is TGTGCCAGCAGTGAGGGCAGATTTAATGAAAAACTGTTTTTT. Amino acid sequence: CASSEGRFNEKLFF.

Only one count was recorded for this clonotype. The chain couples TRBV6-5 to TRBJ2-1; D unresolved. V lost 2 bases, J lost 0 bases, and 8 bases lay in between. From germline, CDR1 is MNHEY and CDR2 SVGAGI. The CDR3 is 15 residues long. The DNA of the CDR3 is TGTGCCAGCAGTTACAGGGCGAGCTCCTACAATGAGCAGTTCTTC. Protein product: CASSYRASSYNEQFF.

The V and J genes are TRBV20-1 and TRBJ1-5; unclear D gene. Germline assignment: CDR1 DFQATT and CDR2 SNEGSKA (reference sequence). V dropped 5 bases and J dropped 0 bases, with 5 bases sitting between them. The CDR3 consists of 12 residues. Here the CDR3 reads CSAQNSNQPQHF. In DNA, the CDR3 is TGCAGTGCTCAGAATAGCAATCAGCCCCAGCATTTT.

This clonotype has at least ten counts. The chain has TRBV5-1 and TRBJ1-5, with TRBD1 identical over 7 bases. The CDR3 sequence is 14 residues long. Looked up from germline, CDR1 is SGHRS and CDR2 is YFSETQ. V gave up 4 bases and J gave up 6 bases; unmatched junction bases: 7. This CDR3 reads CASSPTGTGQPQHF. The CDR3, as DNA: TGCGCCAGCAGCCCGACAGGGACGGGTCAGCCCCAGCATTTT.

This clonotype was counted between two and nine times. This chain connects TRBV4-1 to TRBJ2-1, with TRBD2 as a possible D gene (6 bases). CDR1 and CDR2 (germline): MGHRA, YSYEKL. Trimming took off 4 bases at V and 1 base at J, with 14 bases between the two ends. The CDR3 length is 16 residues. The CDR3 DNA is TGCGCCAGCAGCCGGTCTAGCGTCCTTTCCTACAATGAGCAGTTCTTC. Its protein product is CASSRSSVLSYNEQFF.

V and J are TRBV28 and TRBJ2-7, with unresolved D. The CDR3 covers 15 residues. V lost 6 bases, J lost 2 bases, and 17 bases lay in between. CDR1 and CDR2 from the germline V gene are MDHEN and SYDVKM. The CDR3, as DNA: TGTGCCAGCAGCCGCATCCCAGGTAGCACCTACGAGCAGTACTTC. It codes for CASSRIPGSTYEQYF.

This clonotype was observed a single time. The CDR3 reads CASSFGTSGRKTTNEQFF. The CDR3 bases are TGCGCCAGCAGCTTCGGGACTAGCGGGAGGAAGACCACCAATGAGCAGTTCTTC. V usage is TRBV5-1 and J usage is TRBJ2-1; TRBD2 matches 15 bases. In germline, CDR1 is SGHRS, CDR2 YFSETQ. V shed 2 bases, J shed 6 bases, and the junction held 9 bases outside the gene matches. The CDR3 is 18 residues long.

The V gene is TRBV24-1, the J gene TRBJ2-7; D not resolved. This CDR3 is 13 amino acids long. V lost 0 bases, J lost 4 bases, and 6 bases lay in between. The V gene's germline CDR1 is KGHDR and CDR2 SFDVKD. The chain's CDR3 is CATSDLYGYEQYF. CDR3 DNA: TGTGCCACCAGTGATTTGTATGGGTACGAGCAGTACTTC.

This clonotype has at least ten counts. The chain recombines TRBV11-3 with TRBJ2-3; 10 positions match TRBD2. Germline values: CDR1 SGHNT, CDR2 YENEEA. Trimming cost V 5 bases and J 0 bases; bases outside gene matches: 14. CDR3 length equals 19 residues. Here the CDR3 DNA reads TGTGCCAGCAGCGGGCGGCTAGCGGGAGAAAAAGATAGCACAGATACGCAGTATTTT. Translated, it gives CASSGRLAGEKDSTDTQYF.

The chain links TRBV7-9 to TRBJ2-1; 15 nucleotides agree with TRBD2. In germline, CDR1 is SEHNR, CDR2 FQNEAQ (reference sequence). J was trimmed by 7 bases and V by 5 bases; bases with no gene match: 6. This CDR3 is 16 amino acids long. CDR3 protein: CASSMWTSGGENEQFF. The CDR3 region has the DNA TGTGCCAGCAGCATGTGGACTAGCGGGGGGGAAAATGAGCAGTTCTTC.

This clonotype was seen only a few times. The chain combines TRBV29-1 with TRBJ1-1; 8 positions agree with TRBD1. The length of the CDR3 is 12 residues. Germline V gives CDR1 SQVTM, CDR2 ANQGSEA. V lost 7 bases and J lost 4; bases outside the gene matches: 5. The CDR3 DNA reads TGCAGCGGGTCGACAGGGGCCACTGAAGCTTTCTTT. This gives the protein CSGSTGATEAFF.